This TCR beta chain was observed in a study of blood T cell repertoires in COVID-19. Study at large: COVID-19 samples collected from the United States, Italy and Spain covered acute and convalescent phases.

The V gene end was trimmed by 3 bases and the J gene end by 7 bases; junction bases not matched to a gene: 3. Looked up from germline, CDR1 is SEHNR and CDR2 is FQNEAQ (reference sequence). The CDR3 consists of 14 residues. Followed over time, Seattle patients had been enrolled while infection was active. Original data processing: Estimated nucleated cell counts came from reference gene primer amplification. Here immunoSEQ multiplex PCR was the method, and the copy in TCRdb shows in-frame clones only, minus some. V and J calls and clone size follow that table, whereas D and trimming were derived from the DNA. Of 100,000 to 150,000 clones listed, 85% to 90% were seen once; the top ten hold approximately 4.5%.

The clonotype was recovered from a man in his sixties with COVID-19, enrolled during active disease. The sequencing sample was made of peripheral blood. The chain is built from TRBV7-9 and TRBJ1-6, with 7 bases fitting TRBD1. The CDR3 DNA reads as TGTGCCAGCAGCTTGGGGACAGCGAATTCACCCCTCCACTTT. Protein: CASSLGTANSPLHF.